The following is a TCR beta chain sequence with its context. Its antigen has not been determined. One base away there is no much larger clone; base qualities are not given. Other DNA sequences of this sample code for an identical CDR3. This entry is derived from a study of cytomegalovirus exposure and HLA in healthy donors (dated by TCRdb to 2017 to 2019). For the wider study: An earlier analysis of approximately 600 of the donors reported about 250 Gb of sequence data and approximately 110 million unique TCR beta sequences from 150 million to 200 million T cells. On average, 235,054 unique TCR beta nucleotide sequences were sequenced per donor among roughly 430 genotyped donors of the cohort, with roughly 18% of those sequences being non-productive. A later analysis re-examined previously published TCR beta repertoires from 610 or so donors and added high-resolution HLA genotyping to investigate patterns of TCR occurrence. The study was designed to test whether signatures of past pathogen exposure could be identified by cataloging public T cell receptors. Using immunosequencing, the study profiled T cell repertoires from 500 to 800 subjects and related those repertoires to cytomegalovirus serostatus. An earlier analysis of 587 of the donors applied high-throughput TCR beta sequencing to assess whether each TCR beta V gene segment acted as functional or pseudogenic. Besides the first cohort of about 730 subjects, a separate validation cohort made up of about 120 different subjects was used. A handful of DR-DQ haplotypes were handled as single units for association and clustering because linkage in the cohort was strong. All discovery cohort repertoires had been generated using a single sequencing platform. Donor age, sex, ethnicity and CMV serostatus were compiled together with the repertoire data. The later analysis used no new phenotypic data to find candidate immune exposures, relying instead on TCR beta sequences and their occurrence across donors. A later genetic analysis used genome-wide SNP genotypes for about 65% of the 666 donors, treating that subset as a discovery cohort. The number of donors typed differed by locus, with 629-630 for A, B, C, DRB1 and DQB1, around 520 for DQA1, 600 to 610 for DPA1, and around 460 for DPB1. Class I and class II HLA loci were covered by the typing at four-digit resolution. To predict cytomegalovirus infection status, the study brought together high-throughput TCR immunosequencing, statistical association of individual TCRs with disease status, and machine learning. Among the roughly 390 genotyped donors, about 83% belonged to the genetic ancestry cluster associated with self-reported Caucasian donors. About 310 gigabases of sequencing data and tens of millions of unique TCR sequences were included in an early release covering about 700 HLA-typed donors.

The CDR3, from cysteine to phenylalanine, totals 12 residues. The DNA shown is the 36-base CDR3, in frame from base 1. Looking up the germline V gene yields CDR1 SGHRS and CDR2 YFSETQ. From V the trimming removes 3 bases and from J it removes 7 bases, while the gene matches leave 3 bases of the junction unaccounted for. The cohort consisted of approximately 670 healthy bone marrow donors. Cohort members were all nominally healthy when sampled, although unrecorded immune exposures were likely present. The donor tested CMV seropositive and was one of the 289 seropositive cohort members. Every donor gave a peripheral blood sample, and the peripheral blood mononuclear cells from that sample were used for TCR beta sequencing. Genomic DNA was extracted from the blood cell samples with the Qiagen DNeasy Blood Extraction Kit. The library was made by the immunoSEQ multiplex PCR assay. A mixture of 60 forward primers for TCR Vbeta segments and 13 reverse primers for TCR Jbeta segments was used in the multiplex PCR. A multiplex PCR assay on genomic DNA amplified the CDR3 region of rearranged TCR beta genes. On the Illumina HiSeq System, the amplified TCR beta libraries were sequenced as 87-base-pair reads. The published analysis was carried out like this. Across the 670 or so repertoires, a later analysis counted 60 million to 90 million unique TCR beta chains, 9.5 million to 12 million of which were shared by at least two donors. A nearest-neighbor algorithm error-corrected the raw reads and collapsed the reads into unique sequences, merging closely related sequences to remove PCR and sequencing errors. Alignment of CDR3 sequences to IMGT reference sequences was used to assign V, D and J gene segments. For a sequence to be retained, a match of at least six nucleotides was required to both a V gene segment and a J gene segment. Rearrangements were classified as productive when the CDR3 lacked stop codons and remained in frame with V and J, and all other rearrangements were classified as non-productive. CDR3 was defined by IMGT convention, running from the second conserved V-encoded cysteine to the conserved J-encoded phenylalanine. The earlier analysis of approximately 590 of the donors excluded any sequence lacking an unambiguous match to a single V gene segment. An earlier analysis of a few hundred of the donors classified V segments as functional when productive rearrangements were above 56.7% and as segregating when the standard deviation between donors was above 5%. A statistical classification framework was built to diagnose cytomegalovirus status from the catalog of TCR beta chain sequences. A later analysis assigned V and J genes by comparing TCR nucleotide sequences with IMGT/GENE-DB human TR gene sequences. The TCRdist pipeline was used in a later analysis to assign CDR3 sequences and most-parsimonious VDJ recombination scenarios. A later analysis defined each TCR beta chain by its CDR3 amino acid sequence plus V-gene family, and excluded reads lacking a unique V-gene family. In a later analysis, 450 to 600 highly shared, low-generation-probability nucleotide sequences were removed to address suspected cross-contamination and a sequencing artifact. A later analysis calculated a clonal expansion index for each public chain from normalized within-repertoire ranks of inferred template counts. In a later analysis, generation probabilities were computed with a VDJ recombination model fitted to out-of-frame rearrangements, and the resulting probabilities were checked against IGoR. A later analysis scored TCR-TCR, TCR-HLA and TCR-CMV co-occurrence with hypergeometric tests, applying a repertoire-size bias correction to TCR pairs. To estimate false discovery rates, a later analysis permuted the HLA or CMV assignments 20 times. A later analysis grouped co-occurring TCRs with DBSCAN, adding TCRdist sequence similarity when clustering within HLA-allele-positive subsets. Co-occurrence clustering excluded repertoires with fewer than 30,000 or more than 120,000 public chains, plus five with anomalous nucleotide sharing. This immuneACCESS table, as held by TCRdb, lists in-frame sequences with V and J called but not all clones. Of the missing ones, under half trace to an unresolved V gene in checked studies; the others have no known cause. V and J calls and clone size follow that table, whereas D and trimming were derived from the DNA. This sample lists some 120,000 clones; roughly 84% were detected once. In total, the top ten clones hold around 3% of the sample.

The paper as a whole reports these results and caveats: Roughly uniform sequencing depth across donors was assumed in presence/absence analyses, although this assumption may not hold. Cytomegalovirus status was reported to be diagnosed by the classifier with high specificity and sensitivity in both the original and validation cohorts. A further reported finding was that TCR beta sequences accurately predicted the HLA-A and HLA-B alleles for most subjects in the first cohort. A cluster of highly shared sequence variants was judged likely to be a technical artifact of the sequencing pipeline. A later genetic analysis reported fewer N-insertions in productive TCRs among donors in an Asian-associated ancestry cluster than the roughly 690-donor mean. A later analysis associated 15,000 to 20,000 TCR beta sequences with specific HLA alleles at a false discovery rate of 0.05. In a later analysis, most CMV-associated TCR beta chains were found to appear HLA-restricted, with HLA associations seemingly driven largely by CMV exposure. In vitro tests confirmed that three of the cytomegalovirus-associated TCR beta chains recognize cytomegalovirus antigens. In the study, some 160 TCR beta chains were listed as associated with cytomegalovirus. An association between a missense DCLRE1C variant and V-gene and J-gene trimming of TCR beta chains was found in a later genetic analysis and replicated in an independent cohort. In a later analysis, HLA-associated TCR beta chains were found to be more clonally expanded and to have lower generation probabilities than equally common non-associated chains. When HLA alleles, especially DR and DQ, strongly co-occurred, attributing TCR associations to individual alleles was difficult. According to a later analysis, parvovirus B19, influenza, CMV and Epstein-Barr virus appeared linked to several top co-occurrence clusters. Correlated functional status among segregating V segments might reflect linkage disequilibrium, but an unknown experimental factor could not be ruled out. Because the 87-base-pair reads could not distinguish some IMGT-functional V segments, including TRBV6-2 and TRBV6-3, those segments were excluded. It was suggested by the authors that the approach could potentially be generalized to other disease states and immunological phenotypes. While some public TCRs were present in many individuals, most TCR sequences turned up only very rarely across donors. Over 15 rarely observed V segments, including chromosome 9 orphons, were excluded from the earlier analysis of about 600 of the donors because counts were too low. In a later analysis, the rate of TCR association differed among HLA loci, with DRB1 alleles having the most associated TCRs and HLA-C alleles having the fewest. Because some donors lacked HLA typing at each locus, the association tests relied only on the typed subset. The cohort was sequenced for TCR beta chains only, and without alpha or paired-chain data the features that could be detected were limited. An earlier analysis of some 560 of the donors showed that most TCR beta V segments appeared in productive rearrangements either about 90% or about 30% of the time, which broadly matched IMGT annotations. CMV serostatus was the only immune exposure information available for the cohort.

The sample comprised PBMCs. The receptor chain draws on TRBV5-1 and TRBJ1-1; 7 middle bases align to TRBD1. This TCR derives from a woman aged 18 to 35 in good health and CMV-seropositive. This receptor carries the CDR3 CASSSGTDEAFF. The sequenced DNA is TGCGCCAGCAGCTCCGGGACAGATGAAGCTTTCTTT. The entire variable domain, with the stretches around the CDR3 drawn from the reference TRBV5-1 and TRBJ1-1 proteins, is KAGVTQTPRYLIKTRGQQVTLSCSPISGHRSVSWYQQTPGQGLQFLFEYFSETQRNKGNFPGRFSGRQFSNSRSEMNVSTLELGDSALYLCASSSGTDEAFFGQGTRLTVV.